The 18 T cell receptor beta chains below come from one sample, sequenced in a study of blood T cell repertoires in COVID-19. The repertoire was sequenced with immunoSEQ multiplex PCR; TCRdb's copy has only in-frame clones and lacks some. This table holds approximately 280,000 clones, around 89% found once. Sequencing was performed on PBMCs or T cells enriched from blood (not recorded which). The receptors shown here come from a woman between 18 and 30 years old with acute COVID-19.

The J gene is TRBJ2-1, the V gene TRBV11-2; tentative D call: TRBD2 (7 bases). This CDR3 has 16 amino acids. Trimming stripped 2 bases from V and 5 bases from J, with 16 bases between. Germline V CDR1 and CDR2: SGHAT, FQNNGV. This chain's CDR3 is CASSLRGGGKNNEQFF. For the CDR3, the DNA is TGTGCCAGCAGCTTAAGAGGGGGGGGTAAGAACAATGAGCAGTTCTTC.

V gene TRBV27 combines with J gene TRBJ1-4; TRBD1 agrees at 8 bases. Germline CDR1 reads MNHEY; CDR2 reads SMNVEV (reference sequence). CDR3 length: 15 amino acids. V dropped 8 bases and J dropped 10; count of bases not matched to a gene: 15. As DNA, the CDR3 is TGTGCCAGCCAGTTGCGACAGGGGCATTTGGGAAAACTGTTTTTT. Translated: CASQLRQGHLGKLFF. The full variable domain, rest sourced from reference TRBV27 and TRBJ1-4, is EAQVTQNPRYLITVTGKKLTVTCSQNMNHEYMSWYRQDPGLGLRQIYYSMNVEVTDKGDVPEGYKVSRKEKRNFPLILESPSPNQTSLYFCASQLRQGHLGKLFFGSGTQLSVL.

V is TRBV28 and J is TRBJ1-6, with no clear D. V shed 3 bases and J shed 0 bases, with 9 bases lying between them. Germline V gene lookup returns CDR1 MDHEN and CDR2 SYDVKM. The CDR3 contains 16 residues. The CDR3 DNA reads TGTGCCAGCAGTTTCCCGGAGAGCTCCTATAATTCACCCCTCCACTTT. The encoded protein is CASSFPESSYNSPLHF.

The genes are TRBV24-1 and TRBJ1-2, with 9 bases aligning to TRBD1. This CDR3 region has 15 residues. The germline V gene encodes CDR1 KGHDR and CDR2 SFDVKD. Trimming cost V 6 bases and J 1 base; bases outside gene matches: 5. The CDR3 loop is CATSRTGADNYGYTF. CDR3 nucleotides: TGTGCCACCAGTAGGACAGGGGCCGATAACTATGGCTACACCTTC.

A single count supports this clone. The chain employs TRBV5-1 and TRBJ1-2, with D possibly being TRBD1 (6 bases). The germline V gene encodes CDR1 SGHRS and CDR2 YFSETQ. V lost 2 bases to trimming and J lost 7 bases, with 21 bases between them. The CDR3 runs to 16 residues. CDR3 loop: CASSLFTQGAGGGYTF. The CDR3 DNA reads TGCGCCAGCAGCTTATTTACACAGGGCGCCGGTGGTGGCTACACCTTC. The full variable domain, completed using reference TRBV5-1 and TRBJ1-2, is KAGVTQTPRYLIKTRGQQVTLSCSPISGHRSVSWYQQTPGQGLQFLFEYFSETQRNKGNFPGRFSGRQFSNSRSEMNVSTLELGDSALYLCASSLFTQGAGGGYTFGSGTRLTVV.

The chain is built from TRBV30 and TRBJ2-4, with a tentative D call TRBD2 (6 bases). The CDR3 spans 14 residues. V lost 2 bases and J 8 bases, leaving 16 bases between the germline ends. Germline V gene lookup returns CDR1 GTSNPN and CDR2 SVGIG (reference sequence). CDR3 amino acids: CAWSLFRERHIQYF. CDR3 DNA: TGTGCCTGGAGTTTATTTCGGGAGAGGCACATTCAGTACTTC.

The chain is built from TRBV6-5 and TRBJ1-2; D is ambiguous. With 6 bases removed from V and 6 bases from J, the gap between germline ends came to 20 bases. Germline values: CDR1 MNHEY, CDR2 SVGAGI. The CDR3 totals 15 residues. The CDR3 nucleotides read TGTGCCAGCAGCGAGATGATGGGCCTCTCCAATGGCTACACCTTC. Its translation: CASSEMMGLSNGYTF.

The J gene is TRBJ2-1, the V gene TRBV29-1; weak D call: TRBD2 (5 bases). Germline CDR1 is SQVTM and CDR2 is ANQGSEA. The germline V and J ends were trimmed by 8 bases and 3 bases, with 8 bases remaining between them. The CDR3 covers 11 residues. CDR3 nucleotides: TGCAGCTCCGGGAACTACAATGAGCAGTTCTTC. This encodes CSSGNYNEQFF.

The chain combines TRBV7-8 with TRBJ2-1; 8 positions agree with TRBD2. There are 13 residues in the CDR3. The germline CDR1 and CDR2 sequences are SGHVS and FQNEAQ. Trimming removed 1 base from V and 11 bases from J; junction bases left unmatched: 4. The CDR3 sequence is CASSLELAAKQFF. The CDR3 bases are TGTGCCAGCAGCTTAGAACTAGCGGCTAAGCAGTTCTTC. The full variable domain, with the rest looked up from reference TRBV7-8 and TRBJ2-1, is GAGVSQSPRYKVAKRGQDVALRCDPISGHVSLFWYQQALGQGPEFLTYFQNEAQLDKSGLPSDRFFAERPEGSVSTLKIQRTQQEDSAVYLCASSLELAAKQFFGPGTRLTVL.

V usage is TRBV3-1 (or the pseudogene TRBV3-2) and J usage is TRBJ1-2; TRBD1 aligns across 7 bases. The CDR3 is 17 residues long. V was clipped by 0 bases and J by 5 bases; unmatched bases: 12. Per the germline V gene, CDR1 is LGHDT and CDR2 is YNNKEL (reference sequence). The chain's CDR3 is CASSQDWLGTDSYGYTF. CDR3 DNA: TGTGCCAGCAGCCAAGACTGGTTGGGGACAGACTCGTATGGCTACACCTTC.

This clone was counted once. The chain carries TRBV18 and TRBJ2-2; the match to TRBD1 covers 10 bases. CDR3 size: 21 residues. The trim removed 5 bases at V and 3 bases at J, leaving 21 bases unmatched. CDR1 is KGHSH, CDR2 LQKENI, per germline. The CDR3 bases are TGTGCCAGCTCAACTGCGACAGGGGGCAAAGAGCGGGAGCCCGACACCGGGGAGCTGTTTTTT. Translation: CASSTATGGKEREPDTGELFF.

The chain recombines TRBV29-1 with TRBJ2-3; the D gene is possibly TRBD2 (5 bases). This CDR3 has 13 amino acids. Germline V gene lookup returns CDR1 SQVTM and CDR2 ANQGSEA. V was cut by 3 bases and J by 6 bases, with 13 bases left in between. The CDR3 DNA follows: TGCAGCGTTGATGGTAGCGTGGGTGATACGCAGTATTTT. This gives the protein CSVDGSVGDTQYF.

The chain couples TRBV3-1 (or the pseudogene TRBV3-2) to TRBJ2-1; 8 bases align to TRBD2. With V trimmed by 0 bases and J by 4 bases, 14 bases remained unmatched. The germline CDR1 and CDR2 sequences are LGHDT and YNNKEL (reference sequence). The CDR3 covers 19 residues. The CDR3 region has the DNA TGTGCCAGCAGCCAAGATCTTGAGGATGAGCGGGAGAAGTACAATGAGCAGTTCTTC. This translates into CASSQDLEDEREKYNEQFF.

The chain uses TRBV28 and TRBJ2-3; D is perhaps TRBD1 (6 bases). The CDR3 runs 14 residues. The V end lost 8 bases, the J end lost 1 base, and 13 bases lay between the germline ends. Germline V gene lookup returns CDR1 MDHEN and CDR2 SYDVKM. This CDR3 reads CASSWGRGTDTQYF. In nucleotides, the CDR3 is TGTGCCAGCTCCTGGGGGCGGGGCACAGATACGCAGTATTTT.

The rearrangement uses TRBV9 and TRBJ1-2, with D maybe TRBD1 (5 bases). The CDR3 is 16 amino acids. The germline gives CDR1 SGDLS, CDR2 YYNGEE. Trimming pared 1 base from V and 4 bases from J, leaving 17 bases between. CDR3 sequence: CASSVFSDGGGYGYTF. CDR3 bases: TGTGCCAGCAGCGTATTTAGTGACGGCGGGGGCTATGGCTACACCTTC.

The chain combines TRBV4-1 with TRBJ1-2, with a weak D call TRBD1 (6 bases). V lost 3 bases, J lost 2 bases, and 7 bases lay in between. This CDR3 spans 13 amino acids. Germline values: CDR1 MGHRA, CDR2 YSYEKL. This chain's CDR3 is CASSQQGNYGYTF. The CDR3 nucleotides are TGCGCCAGCAGCCAGCAGGGGAACTATGGCTACACCTTC.

The chain joins TRBV7-2 to TRBJ2-5; perhaps TRBD2 as D (5 bases). Germline values: CDR1 SGHTA, CDR2 FQGNSA. The V end was cut by 1 base, the J end by 5 bases, with 11 bases between. The CDR3 length is 14 residues. The DNA of the CDR3 is TGTGCCAGCAGCTTAGTTCGCTCGGGGGAGACCCAGTACTTC. Translating it yields CASSLVRSGETQYF. Full variable domain (rest looked up from reference TRBV7-2 and TRBJ2-5): GAGVSQSPSNKVTEKGKDVELRCDPISGHTALYWYRQSLGQGLEFLIYFQGNSAPDKSGLPSDRFSAERTGGSVSTLTIQRTQQEDSAVYLCASSLVRSGETQYFGPGTRLLVL.

With regard to this clone: Other DNA sequences within the sample encode an identical CDR3. The chain uses TRBV14 and TRBJ2-1, with D unresolved. CDR3 size: 16 residues. V gave up 0 bases and J gave up 1 base, with 10 bases separating them. Germline V CDR1 and CDR2: SGHDN, FVKESK. The CDR3 sequence is CASSQDASDSYNEQFF. CDR3 bases: TGTGCCAGCAGCCAAGATGCGTCTGATTCCTACAATGAGCAGTTCTTC.